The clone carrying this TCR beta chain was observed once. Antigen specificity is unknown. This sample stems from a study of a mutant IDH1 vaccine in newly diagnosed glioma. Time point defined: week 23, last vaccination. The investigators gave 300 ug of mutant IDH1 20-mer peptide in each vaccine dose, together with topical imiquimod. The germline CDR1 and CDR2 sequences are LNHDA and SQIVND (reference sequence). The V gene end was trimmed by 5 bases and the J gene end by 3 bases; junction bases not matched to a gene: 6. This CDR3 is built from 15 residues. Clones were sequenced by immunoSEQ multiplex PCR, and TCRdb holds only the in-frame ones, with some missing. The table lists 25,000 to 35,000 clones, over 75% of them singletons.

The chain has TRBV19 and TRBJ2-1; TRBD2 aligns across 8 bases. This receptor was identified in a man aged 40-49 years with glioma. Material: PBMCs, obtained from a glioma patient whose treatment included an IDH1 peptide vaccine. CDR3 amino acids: CASSGSGLDYNEQFF. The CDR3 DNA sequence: TGTGCCAGTAGTGGTTCGGGACTAGACTACAATGAGCAGTTCTTC.